This T cell receptor beta chain was profiled in a study of breast tumors, draining lymph nodes, adjacent tissues. Study-wide results and limits: Findings are consistent with lymph node origin and intratumoral expansion of most tumor T cells. Luminal-like breast cancer showed significantly greater tumor-nontumor repertoire similarity than basal-like breast cancer did. Tumor TCR diversity was below lymph nodes but above nontumor tissue. The lymph node origin of tumor T cells was framed as consistent with a hypothesis, not demonstrated.

This clonotype was counted many times. The target antigen is unknown. Germline CDR1 LNHDA, CDR2 SQIVND (reference sequence). Trimming cost V 4 bases and J 4 bases; bases outside gene matches: 7. The CDR3 is made up of 14 amino acids. Samples came from axillary lymph nodes draining the breast cancer. TCRdb re-called the multiplex PCR reads through MiXCR, storing one row per CDR3 protein. The sample consists of under 150,000 distinct CDR3 sequences, around 21% of them appearing once. The specimen sequenced was axillary lymph node tissue. The clonotype was recovered from a female donor with breast cancer. Some clones in this sample may be carry-over from other donors' samples. This chain connects TRBV19 to TRBJ2-7; TRBD2 matches 7 bases. The CDR3 region is CASSTPGGGYEQYF. CDR3 in DNA: TGTGCCAGTAGTACGCCGGGAGGCGGTTACGAGCAGTACTTC. Based on the CDR3 plus reference TRBV19 and TRBJ2-7, the full variable domain is DGGITQSPKYLFRKEGQNVTLSCEQNLNHDAMYWYRQDPGQGLRLIYYSQIVNDFQKGDIAEGYSVSREKKESFPLTVTSAQKNPTAFYLCASSTPGGGYEQYFGPGTRLTVT.